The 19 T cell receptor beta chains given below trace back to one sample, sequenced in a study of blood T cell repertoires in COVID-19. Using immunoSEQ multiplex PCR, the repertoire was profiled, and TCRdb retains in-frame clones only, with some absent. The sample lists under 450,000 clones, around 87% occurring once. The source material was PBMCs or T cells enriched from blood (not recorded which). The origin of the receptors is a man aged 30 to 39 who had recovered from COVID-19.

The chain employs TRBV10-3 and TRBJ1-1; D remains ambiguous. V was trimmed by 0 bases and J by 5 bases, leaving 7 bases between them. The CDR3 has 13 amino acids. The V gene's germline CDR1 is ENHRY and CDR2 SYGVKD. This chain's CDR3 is CAISESRQTEAFF. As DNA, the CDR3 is TGTGCCATCAGTGAGTCGAGGCAAACTGAAGCTTTCTTT.

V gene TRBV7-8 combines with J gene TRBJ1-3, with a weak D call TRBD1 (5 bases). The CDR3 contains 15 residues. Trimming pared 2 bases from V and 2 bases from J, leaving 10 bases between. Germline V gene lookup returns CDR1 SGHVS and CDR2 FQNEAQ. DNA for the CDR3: TGTGCCAGCAGCTTAACGGCAGGGACTGGAAACACCATATATTTT. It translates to CASSLTAGTGNTIYF.

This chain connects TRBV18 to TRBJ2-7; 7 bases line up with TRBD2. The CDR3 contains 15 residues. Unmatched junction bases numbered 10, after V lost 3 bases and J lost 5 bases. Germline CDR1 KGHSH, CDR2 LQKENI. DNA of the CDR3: TGTGCCAGCTCACCCGCCGGGGGGTTCAGGGACGAGCAGTACTTC. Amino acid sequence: CASSPAGGFRDEQYF.

The CDR3 DNA is TGTGCCAGCAGCTTAACGTCGGCAGGACAAGAGACCCAGTACTTC. Its protein is CASSLTSAGQETQYF. The chain recombines TRBV7-9 with TRBJ2-5; D not certain. Trimming stripped 2 bases from V and 2 bases from J, with 12 bases between. The CDR3 runs to 15 residues. Germline-derived CDR1 and CDR2 are SEHNR and FQNEAQ (reference sequence).

The CDR3 bases are TGTGCCAGCAGTGAGGGACAGGGAAGCACTGAAGCTTTCTTT. As protein: CASSEGQGSTEAFF. The rearrangement links TRBV25-1 to TRBJ1-1; 9 positions match TRBD1. J was trimmed by 4 bases and V by 3 bases; bases with no gene match: 3. CDR1 is MGHDK and CDR2 is SYGVNS in the germline V gene. This CDR3 contains 14 residues.

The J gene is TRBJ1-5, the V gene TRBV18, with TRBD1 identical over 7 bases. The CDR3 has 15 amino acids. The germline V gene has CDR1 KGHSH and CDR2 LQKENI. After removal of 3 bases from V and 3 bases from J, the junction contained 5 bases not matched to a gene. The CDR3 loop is CASSPQGQNNQPQHF. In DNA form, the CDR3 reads TGTGCCAGCTCACCGCAGGGACAGAACAATCAGCCCCAGCATTTT.

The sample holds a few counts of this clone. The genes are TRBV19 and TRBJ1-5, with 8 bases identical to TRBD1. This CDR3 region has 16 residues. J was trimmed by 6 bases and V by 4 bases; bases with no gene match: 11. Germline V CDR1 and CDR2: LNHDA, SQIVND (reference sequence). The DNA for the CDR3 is TGTGCCAGTAGTACCCGACCCAGGACAGGGATTCAGCCCCAGCATTTT. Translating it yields CASSTRPRTGIQPQHF.

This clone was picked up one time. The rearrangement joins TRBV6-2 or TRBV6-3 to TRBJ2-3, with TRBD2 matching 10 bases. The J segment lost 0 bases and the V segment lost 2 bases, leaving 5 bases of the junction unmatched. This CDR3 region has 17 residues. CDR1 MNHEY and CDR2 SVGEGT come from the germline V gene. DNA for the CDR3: TGTGCCAGCAGTTACAAGACTAGCGGGTTTAGCACAGATACGCAGTATTTT. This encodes CASSYKTSGFSTDTQYF.

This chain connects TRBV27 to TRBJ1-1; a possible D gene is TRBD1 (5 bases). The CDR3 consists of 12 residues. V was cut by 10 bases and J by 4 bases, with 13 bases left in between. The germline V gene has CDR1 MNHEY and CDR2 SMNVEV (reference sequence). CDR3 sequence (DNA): TGTGCCACCTCCCCGGGGGGCACTGAAGCTTTCTTT. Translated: CATSPGGTEAFF.

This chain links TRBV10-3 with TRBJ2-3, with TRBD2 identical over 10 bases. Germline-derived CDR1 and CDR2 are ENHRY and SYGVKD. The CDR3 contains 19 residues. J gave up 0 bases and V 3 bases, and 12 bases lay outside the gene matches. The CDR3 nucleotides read TGTGCCATCAGTGACGTTTCCGGACTAGCGGCTACTAGCACAGATACGCAGTATTTT. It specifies CAISDVSGLAATSTDTQYF.

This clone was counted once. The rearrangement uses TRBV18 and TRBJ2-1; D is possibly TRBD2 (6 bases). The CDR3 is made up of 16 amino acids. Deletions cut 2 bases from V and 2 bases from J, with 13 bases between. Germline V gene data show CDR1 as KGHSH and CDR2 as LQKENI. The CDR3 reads CASSPVQGEAYNEQFF. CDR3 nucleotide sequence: TGTGCCAGCTCACCAGTTCAAGGGGAGGCCTACAATGAGCAGTTCTTC.

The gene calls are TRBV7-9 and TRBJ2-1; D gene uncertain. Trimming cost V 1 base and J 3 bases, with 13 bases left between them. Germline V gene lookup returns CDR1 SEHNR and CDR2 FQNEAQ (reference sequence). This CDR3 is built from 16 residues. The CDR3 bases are TGTGCCAGCAGCTTAGTATCCCTAAGTTACTACAATGAGCAGTTCTTC. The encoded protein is CASSLVSLSYYNEQFF.

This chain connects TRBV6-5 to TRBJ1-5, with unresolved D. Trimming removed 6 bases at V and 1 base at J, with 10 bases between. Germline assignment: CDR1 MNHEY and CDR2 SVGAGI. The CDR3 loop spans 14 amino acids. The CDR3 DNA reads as TGTGCCAGCAGACAGAGCTCAAGCAATCAGCCCCAGCATTTT. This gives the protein CASRQSSSNQPQHF.

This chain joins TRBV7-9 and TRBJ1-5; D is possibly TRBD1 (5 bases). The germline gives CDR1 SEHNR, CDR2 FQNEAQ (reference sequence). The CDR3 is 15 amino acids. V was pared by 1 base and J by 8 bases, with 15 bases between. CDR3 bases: TGTGCCAGCAGCTTAGGACAGACCCTCATGGAGCCCCAGCATTTT. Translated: CASSLGQTLMEPQHF.

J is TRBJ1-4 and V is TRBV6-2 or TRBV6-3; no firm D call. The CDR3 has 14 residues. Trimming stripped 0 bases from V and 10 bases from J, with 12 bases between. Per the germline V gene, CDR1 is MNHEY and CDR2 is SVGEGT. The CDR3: CASSYSRDAGKLFF. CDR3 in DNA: TGTGCCAGCAGTTACTCGAGGGATGCAGGAAAACTGTTTTTT.

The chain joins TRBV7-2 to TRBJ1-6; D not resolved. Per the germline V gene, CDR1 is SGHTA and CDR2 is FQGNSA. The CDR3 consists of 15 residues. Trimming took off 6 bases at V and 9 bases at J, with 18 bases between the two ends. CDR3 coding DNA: TGTGCCAGCAGTCCCCAAAGGAGCGTTGGTTCACCCCTCCACTTT. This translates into CASSPQRSVGSPLHF. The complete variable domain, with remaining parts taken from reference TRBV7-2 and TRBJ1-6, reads GAGVSQSPSNKVTEKGKDVELRCDPISGHTALYWYRQSLGQGLEFLIYFQGNSAPDKSGLPSDRFSAERTGGSVSTLTIQRTQQEDSAVYLCASSPQRSVGSPLHFGNGTRLTVT.

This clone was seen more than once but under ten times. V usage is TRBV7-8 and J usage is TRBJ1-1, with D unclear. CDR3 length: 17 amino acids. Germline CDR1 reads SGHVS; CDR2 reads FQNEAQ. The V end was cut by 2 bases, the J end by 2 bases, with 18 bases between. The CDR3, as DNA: TGTGCCAGCAGCTTAATAACAGTCGGATTCTTAAACACTGAAGCTTTCTTT. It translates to CASSLITVGFLNTEAFF.

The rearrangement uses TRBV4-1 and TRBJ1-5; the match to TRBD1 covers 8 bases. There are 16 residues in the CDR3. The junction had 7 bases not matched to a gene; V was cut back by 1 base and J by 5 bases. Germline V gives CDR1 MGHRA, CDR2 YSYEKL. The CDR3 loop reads CASSQGQGYPDQPQHF. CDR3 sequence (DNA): TGCGCCAGCAGCCAAGGACAGGGGTACCCCGATCAGCCCCAGCATTTT.

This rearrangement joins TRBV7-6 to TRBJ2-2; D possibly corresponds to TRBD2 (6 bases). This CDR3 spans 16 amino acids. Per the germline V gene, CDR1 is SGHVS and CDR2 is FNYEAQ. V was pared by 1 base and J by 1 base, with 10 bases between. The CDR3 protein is CASSLEDGGNTGELFF. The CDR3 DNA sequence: TGTGCCAGCAGCTTAGAGGACGGGGGGAACACCGGGGAGCTGTTTTTT.